This TCR beta chain was recorded in a study of cytomegalovirus exposure and HLA in healthy donors. Findings and caveats of the study: Despite most TCR sequences being rare, some public TCRs occurred in many donors. Researchers had no immune exposure information except CMV serostatus available.

Those who donated were healthy bone marrow donors. The PCR made use of 60 Vbeta and 13 Jbeta primers. TCRdb's table, derived via immunoSEQ multiplex PCR, lists solely in-frame clones and lacks some. In total, the table holds under 95,000 clones. Regarding this clone: Its specificity is unknown.

Trimming cost V 1 base and J 8 bases; bases outside gene matches: 1. Germline V gene sequence: CDR1 SGHAT, CDR2 FQNNGV. The CDR3 length is 12 residues. The TCR originated in a middle-aged man in good health and CMV-seronegative. The specimen sequenced was PBMCs. This sequence joins TRBV11-2 and TRBJ1-2, with 7 bases lining up with TRBD1. CDR3 nucleotides: TGTGCCAGCAGCTTAGTACAGGGGGGCTACACCTTC. Encoded protein: CASSLVQGGYTF.